Below are 5 T cell receptor beta chains sequenced from a single sample in a study of radiotherapy plus CTLA-4 blockade in lung cancer. Assay: immunoSEQ multiplex PCR; the TCRdb copy retains only in-frame clones and omits some. This sample has roughly 50,000 clones, with roughly three quarters found just once. Sequenced material: peripheral blood, taken from a patient treated with radiotherapy plus ipilimumab. These receptors all come from a human donor with non-small cell lung cancer who had a partial response to radiotherapy plus ipilimumab.

The chain links TRBV7-9 to TRBJ1-1, with 8 bases fitting TRBD1. V shed 3 bases and J 6 bases; nucleotides not matched to a gene: 9. The CDR3 has 15 amino acids. From germline, CDR1 is SEHNR and CDR2 FQNEAQ (reference sequence). The CDR3 loop is CASSLSRGREPEAFF. CDR3 DNA sequence: TGTGCCAGCAGCTTGAGCAGGGGGCGGGAGCCTGAAGCTTTCTTT. Filled out from reference TRBV7-9 and TRBJ1-1, the complete variable domain reads DTGVSQNPRHKITKRGQNVTFRCDPISEHNRLYWYRQTLGQGPEFLTYFQNEAQLEKSRLLSDRFSAERPKGSFSTLEIQRTEQGDSAMYLCASSLSRGREPEAFFGQGTRLTVV.

The V gene is TRBV2, the J gene TRBJ1-6; no clear D. This CDR3 is 12 amino acids long. Trimming removed 4 bases from V and 5 bases from J, with 3 bases in between. Germline values: CDR1 SNHLY, CDR2 FYNNEI. For the CDR3, the DNA is TGTGCCAGCAGTGCGGATAATTCACCCCTCCACTTT. This translates into CASSADNSPLHF.

This clone was recorded at least ten times. The chain uses TRBV27 and TRBJ2-7; 9 positions match TRBD2. The ends lost 6 bases at V and 5 bases at J; junction bases unmatched: 5. CDR1 and CDR2 from the germline V gene are MNHEY and SMNVEV (reference sequence). The length of the CDR3 is 13 residues. The CDR3 spells CASRAGGLNEQYF. The CDR3 nucleotides are TGTGCCAGCAGGGCGGGGGGGCTTAACGAGCAGTACTTC.

This chain joins TRBV6-5 and TRBJ1-4; D not certain. Trimming shortened V by 6 bases and J by 6 bases, and 17 bases separated the two germline ends. CDR1 is MNHEY, CDR2 SVGAGI, per germline. This CDR3 has 15 amino acids. The CDR3 loop reads CASSRIGITDEKLFF. CDR3 in DNA: TGTGCCAGCAGCCGCATCGGGATAACGGATGAAAAACTGTTTTTT.

J is TRBJ2-3 and V is TRBV29-1; TRBD1 matches at 7 bases. The J segment lost 3 bases and the V segment lost 3 bases, leaving 3 bases of the junction unmatched. Per germline, CDR1 SQVTM and CDR2 ANQGSEA. CDR3 length equals 13 residues. CDR3 loop: CSVDRTGTDTQYF. The DNA for the CDR3 is TGCAGCGTTGATAGGACAGGAACAGATACGCAGTATTTT.